This note documents a single TCR beta chain sequence. Its antigen is unknown. Base qualities are not at hand, and no much larger clone is one base apart. This sample is drawn from a study of shared clonotypes between healthy human individuals (dated by TCRdb to 2020 to 2022). With respect to the entire study: Two women and a few men aged 18 to 49 years were included in the cohort. For each donor, CD4 naive and CD4 memory were each run on three plates, CD8 naive on two plates, and CD8 memory on one plate. The study deeply sequenced blood TCR repertoires of about 5 healthy adults to estimate repertoire size and the extent of clonotype sharing between individuals. Libraries were prepared and TCR repertoires were sequenced by different laboratories using diverse techniques, in order to increase sequencing depth and limit assay-specific biases. Per donor, leukapheresis produced somewhere between about 0.94 and 9 billion PBMCs. Findings and caveats that apply to the study as a whole: Pairwise subsampling indicated that sequencing depth was expected to affect the degree of clonotype sharing among donors. Compared with non-shared clonotypes, the clonotypes found in all four sorted-subset donors had higher generation probabilities. Sampling was restricted to blood, and TCR repertoires in tissue are likely to differ from TCR repertoires in blood. Naive subsets generally had larger estimated clonotype richness than memory subsets. Incomplete sequencing was indicated by rarefaction of sorted-subset datasets, despite the large sequencing depth. Sharing across several donors was observed for 5% to 6.5% of naive CD4, 3.5% of naive CD8, 2% to 2.5% of memory CD4, and around 0.4% of memory CD8 clonotypes. The small number of donors limited the genetic and exposure-history diversity represented.

Healthy HIV-negative adults with no recently reported acute infections or vaccinations were included as donors. All donors were Caucasian adults living in Nashville, Tennessee, USA. CD4+ T cells were enriched through magnetic negative selection, after which naive cells were positively selected on CD45RA and the remaining negative fraction served as the memory subset. Blood was obtained by leukapheresis, after which PBMCs were separated by Ficoll-Histopaque density gradient centrifugation and cryopreserved in liquid nitrogen vapor phase. Purity and quantity of every magnetically sorted T cell population were checked by analytical flow cytometry. Each sorted fraction had its genomic DNA isolated and then quantified by UV absorbance on a Nanodrop 2000c. The CDR3, cysteine through phenylalanine, is 15 amino acids long. Only CDR3 DNA remains: 45 bases, in frame from the first base. The germline ends are 15 bases apart after V is trimmed by 2 bases and J by 3 bases. CDR1 SGHRS and CDR2 YFSETQ are derived from the germline V gene.

Using the deep immunoSEQ assay, TCR CDR3 regions were amplified from genomic DNA by multiplex PCR. Genomic DNA extracted from each cell subset was distributed evenly over all wells of several immunoSEQ 96-well plates, and each plate served as one replicate. For sorted subsets, about 0.2 ug genomic DNA, equal to 30,000 or so T cell genomes, was loaded into each replicate PCR. Purified libraries were quantified with a Qubit 3.0 fluorometer, sized on a Bioanalyzer 2100, and re-quantified with the KAPA Library Quantification kit. Every immunoSEQ 96-well plate was sequenced on a dedicated single-read 150-cycle Illumina NextSeq 550 flow cell. The source study handled its data this way. The immunoSEQ output contained only junctional sequences without quality scores, so filtering could not match that applied to full-length reads. Sequences were annotated with PyIR, a Python wrapper for IgBLAST v1.9, and V/J genes and CDR3 were assigned using IMGT germline references. Any read was removed if the V/J assignment was weak (E-value above 1e-6), the CDR3 was missing, or the read contained stop codons, out-of-frame junctions, or ambiguous translated residues. V3J clonotypes were defined as sequences sharing an identical inferred V gene, J gene, and CDR3 amino acid sequence. Percentage overlap between repertoires was computed as shared unique clonotypes divided by the size of the smaller repertoire. Three approaches were used to assess repertoire richness: RTK rarefaction, the Chao1 estimator, and Recon v2.1 estimates of unobserved clonotypes. Generation probabilities were computed with OLGA for all TCRbeta clonotypes obtained by the gDNA method from several donors. TCRdb took over this immuneACCESS table, retaining in-frame rearrangements with V and J assigned. Such tables are incomplete; in checked studies, under half of the missing clones stem from an unresolved V gene, and the remainder is unexplained. That table gives V, J and clone size, and the DNA gave D and trimming. This sample is represented by about 1.1 million clones; 60% to 85% of them were singletons. In total, the top ten clones hold 0.89% of the sample.

Sequencing input: memory CD4+ T cells from PBMCs. What the cell subset or site label conveys for this sample: CD45RA-negative fraction. The receptor chain draws on TRBV5-1 and TRBJ2-7; 6 matching bases give a weak D call of TRBD1. The clonotype was recovered from a man aged 18 to 35 in good health. Some clones in this sample may be carry-over from other donors' samples. The nucleotide sequence is given as TGCGCCAGCAGCTTCCTCCCGGACAGAAACTACGAGCAGTACTTC. This yields the protein CASSFLPDRNYEQYF.